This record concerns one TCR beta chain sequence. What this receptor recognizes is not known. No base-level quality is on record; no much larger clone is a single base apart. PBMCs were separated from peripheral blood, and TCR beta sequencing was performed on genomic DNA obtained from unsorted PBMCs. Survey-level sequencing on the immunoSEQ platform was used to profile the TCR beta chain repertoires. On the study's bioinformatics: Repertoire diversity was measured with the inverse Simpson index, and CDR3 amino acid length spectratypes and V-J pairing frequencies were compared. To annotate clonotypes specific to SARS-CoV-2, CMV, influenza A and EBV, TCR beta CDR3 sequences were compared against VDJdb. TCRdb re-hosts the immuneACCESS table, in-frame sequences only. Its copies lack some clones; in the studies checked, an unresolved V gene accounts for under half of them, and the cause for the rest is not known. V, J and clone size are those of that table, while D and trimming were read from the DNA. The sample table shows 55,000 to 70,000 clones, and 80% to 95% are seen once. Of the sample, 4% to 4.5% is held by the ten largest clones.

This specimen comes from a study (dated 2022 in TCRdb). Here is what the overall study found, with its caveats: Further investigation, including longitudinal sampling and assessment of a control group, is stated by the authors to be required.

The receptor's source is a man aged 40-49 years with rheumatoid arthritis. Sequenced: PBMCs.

This receptor carries the CDR3 CASGQSLGREKLFF. The nucleotide sequence reads as follows: TGTGCCAGCGGACAGAGCCTAGGTAGGGAAAAACTGTTTTTT. The rearranged chain carries TRBV28 and TRBJ1-4; tentative D gene TRBD1, with 6 bases matching. The junction carries 18 bases between V and J, which are trimmed by 8 bases and 8 bases respectively. From a lookup of the germline V gene, CDR1 and CDR2 are MDHEN and SYDVKM. From its cysteine to its phenylalanine, the CDR3 spans 14 amino acids. The only DNA kept is the CDR3, 42 bases in frame from the first base.